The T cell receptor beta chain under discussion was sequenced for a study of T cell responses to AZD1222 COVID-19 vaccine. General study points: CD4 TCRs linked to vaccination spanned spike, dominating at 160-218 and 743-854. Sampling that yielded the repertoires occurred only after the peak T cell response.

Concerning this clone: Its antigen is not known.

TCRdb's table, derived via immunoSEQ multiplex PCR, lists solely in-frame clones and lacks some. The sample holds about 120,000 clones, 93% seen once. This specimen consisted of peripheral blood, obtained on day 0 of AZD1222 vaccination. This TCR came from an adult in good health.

The CDR3 is CASSQSRVNNEQFF. CDR3 nucleotides: TGTGCCAGCAGCCAAAGCAGGGTTAACAATGAGCAGTTCTTC. This chain links TRBV3-1 (or the pseudogene TRBV3-2) with TRBJ2-1; D possibly corresponds to TRBD1 (5 bases). The V and J ends lost 2 bases and 5 bases respectively, with 10 bases between them. Germline CDR1 LGHDT, CDR2 YNNKEL (reference sequence). This CDR3 region has 14 residues.